The next 27 T cell receptor beta chains were all read from a single sample in a study of technical replicates of blood from a handful of donors. This table comes from immunoSEQ multiplex PCR, and its TCRdb copy is limited to in-frame clones, with some not included. The sample consists of 75,000 to 100,000 clones, around 96% of them appearing once. Sample: T cells isolated from PBMCs. The origin of the receptors is a human donor in good health.

V is TRBV19 and J is TRBJ2-5; 7 bases are a match to TRBD2. Germline trimming cut 7 bases from V and 5 bases from J; bases unmatched to any gene: 13. Germline CDR1 LNHDA, CDR2 SQIVND (reference sequence). The CDR3 runs to 15 residues. The CDR3 region has the DNA TGTGCCAGTAAAGAAGGCGGGAGCGGGTTTGAGACCCAGTACTTC. Protein sequence: CASKEGGSGFETQYF.

V and J are TRBV10-3 and TRBJ2-5, with 10 bases aligning to TRBD1. After removal of 1 base from V and 3 bases from J, the junction contained 2 bases not matched to a gene. The CDR3 is 15 residues long. CDR1 is ENHRY and CDR2 is SYGVKD in the germline V gene. In DNA form, the CDR3 reads TGTGCCATCAGTGAGTTTGGACAGGGGGAAGAGACCCAGTACTTC. This encodes CAISEFGQGEETQYF.

The chain is built from TRBV7-2 and TRBJ2-5; TRBD2 agrees at 9 bases. V lost 1 base, J lost 2 bases, and 8 bases stayed unmatched. The CDR3 totals 17 residues. Germline V gene lookup returns CDR1 SGHTA and CDR2 FQGNSA. DNA for the CDR3: TGTGCCAGCAGCTTAGGCGCGCTAGCGGGGCTTCAAGAGACCCAGTACTTC. Translating it yields CASSLGALAGLQETQYF.

This chain uses TRBV2 with TRBJ2-7, with TRBD1 matching 7 bases. This CDR3 contains 11 residues. The germline CDR1 and CDR2 sequences are SNHLY and FYNNEI. V shed 9 bases and J 4 bases; nucleotides not matched to a gene: 3. The CDR3 nucleotides are TGTGCCAGTGGACAGGAATACGAGCAGTACTTC. It encodes CASGQEYEQYF.

The chain has TRBV7-8 and TRBJ1-2, with 11 bases identical to TRBD1. This CDR3 is built from 15 residues. V gave up 1 base and J gave up 7 bases; unmatched junction bases: 5. The germline gives CDR1 SGHVS, CDR2 FQNEAQ. This CDR3 reads CASSLGWTGGSGYTF. CDR3 DNA sequence: TGTGCCAGCAGCTTAGGGTGGACAGGGGGCTCTGGCTACACCTTC.

The V and J genes are TRBV5-8 and TRBJ2-5; a possible D gene is TRBD2 (8 bases). This CDR3 is 15 amino acids long. V dropped 4 bases and J dropped 5 bases, with 18 bases sitting between them. The germline gives CDR1 SGHTS, CDR2 YDEGEE. CDR3 region: CASSLTGSSGETQYF. The CDR3 DNA is TGTGCCAGCAGCCTGACAGGGTCTAGCGGGGAGACCCAGTACTTC.

This chain links TRBV29-1 with TRBJ1-2; D ambiguous. In germline, CDR1 is SQVTM, CDR2 ANQGSEA. This CDR3 is built from 10 residues. V lost 2 bases and J lost 10, with 8 bases in between. For the CDR3, the DNA is TGCAGCGTTGAATATGACACCTACACCTTC. Translated: CSVEYDTYTF.

This rearrangement joins TRBV6-5 to TRBJ2-1; 8 bases fit TRBD2. The V and J ends lost 0 bases and 4 bases, in that order; junction bases with no gene match: 5. CDR3 length: 16 amino acids. Germline CDR1 reads MNHEY; CDR2 reads SVGAGI. DNA of the CDR3: TGTGCCAGCAGTTACTCGAGCGGGAGTGGGTACAATGAGCAGTTCTTC. This codes for CASSYSSGSGYNEQFF.

The rearrangement links TRBV12-5 to TRBJ2-3; D gene unclear. V shed 4 bases and J shed 0 bases, with 5 bases lying between them. Germline V lookup: CDR1 LGHNT, CDR2 FRNRAP. This CDR3 contains 13 residues. Here the CDR3 DNA reads TGTGCTAGTGGTTCGACTAGCACAGATACGCAGTATTTT. This translates into CASGSTSTDTQYF.

The chain employs TRBV28 and TRBJ2-2, with D tentatively TRBD2 (7 bases). The CDR3 length is 14 residues. The V gene lost 7 bases and the J gene lost 2 bases, with 11 bases spanning the gap. Looked up from germline, CDR1 is MDHEN and CDR2 is SYDVKM. The CDR3 protein is CASMGGTNTGELFF. The CDR3 region has the DNA TGTGCCAGCATGGGAGGGACAAACACCGGGGAGCTGTTTTTT.

Comments on this clone: Germline is not matched at one junction end, which may reflect a read error. The CDR3 region has the DNA TGCGCCAGCAGCCAAGTTCCGCGGCTAGCGAATACCGGGGAGCTGTTTTTT. This codes for CASSQVPRLANTGELFF. This chain joins TRBV4-1 and TRBJ2-2, with TRBD2 as a possible D gene (6 bases). This CDR3 spans 17 amino acids. Looked up from germline, CDR1 is MGHRA and CDR2 is YSYEKL.

The chain couples TRBV4-1 to TRBJ2-6; TRBD2 might be the D (7 bases). Germline CDR1 and CDR2: MGHRA and YSYEKL. The CDR3 is 19 residues long. Deletions cut 1 base from V and 0 bases from J, with 16 bases between. Here the CDR3 reads CASSQVPGGGYSGANVLTF. The CDR3 DNA is TGCGCCAGCAGCCAAGTGCCTGGCGGGGGCTACTCTGGGGCCAACGTCCTGACTTTC.

The DNA of the CDR3 is TGTGCCAGCAGTTCCCCGGACAGGAGCAATGAAAAACTGTTTTTT. It is translated as CASSSPDRSNEKLFF. This rearrangement joins TRBV28 to TRBJ1-4, with 7 bases that match TRBD1. Germline CDR1 MDHEN, CDR2 SYDVKM. V shed 4 bases, J shed 5 bases, and the junction held 7 bases outside the gene matches. The CDR3 runs to 15 residues.

The rearrangement links TRBV16 to TRBJ1-4; D ambiguous. With 0 bases removed from V and 0 bases from J, the gap between germline ends came to 14 bases. The CDR3 extends over 18 amino acids. CDR1 and CDR2 from the germline V gene are KGHSY and FQNENV. This CDR3 is CASSQSLLTGATNEKLFF. The DNA of the CDR3 is TGTGCCAGCAGCCAATCTCTCTTGACCGGGGCAACTAATGAAAAACTGTTTTTT.

The DNA for the CDR3 is TGTGCCAGCAGCTTAGCTAGCGGGATTTACAATGAGCAGTTCTTC. This codes for CASSLASGIYNEQFF. The chain couples TRBV7-9 to TRBJ2-1, with 8 bases identical to TRBD2. CDR3 length: 15 residues. The ends lost 0 bases at V and 4 bases at J; junction bases unmatched: 2. Germline V CDR1 and CDR2: SEHNR, FQNEAQ (reference sequence).

This chain links TRBV2 with TRBJ2-5; 11 positions match TRBD2. Germline V gene lookup returns CDR1 SNHLY and CDR2 FYNNEI. The CDR3 has 13 residues. V gave up 7 bases and J gave up 4 bases; unmatched junction bases: 2. As DNA, the CDR3 is TGTGCCAGCAAAGGGACTAGCGGAGAGACCCAGTACTTC. Its protein product is CASKGTSGETQYF.

The V call is TRBV12-5, the J call TRBJ1-2, with D unresolved. The germline V gene has CDR1 LGHNT and CDR2 FRNRAP. CDR3 length equals 14 residues. With 6 bases removed from V and 2 bases from J, the gap between germline ends came to 13 bases. The CDR3 loop is CASGPAGRNYGYTF. CDR3 bases: TGTGCTAGTGGCCCTGCGGGCAGAAACTATGGCTACACCTTC.

This chain connects TRBV7-6 to TRBJ1-3; 8 bases are shared with TRBD1. Unmatched junction bases numbered 2, after V lost 3 bases and J lost 1 base. CDR1 is SGHVS, CDR2 FNYEAQ, per germline. The CDR3 has 15 amino acids. CDR3 coding DNA: TGTGCCAGCAGCTTCCAGGGGGCATCTGGAAACACCATATATTTT. Amino acids: CASSFQGASGNTIYF.

The chain employs TRBV13 and TRBJ1-6; D perhaps matches TRBD1 (5 bases). CDR3 length equals 14 residues. CDR1 and CDR2 from the germline V gene are PRHDT and FYEKMQ (reference sequence). V lost 3 bases, J lost 4 bases, and 7 bases lay in between. In DNA form, the CDR3 reads TGTGCCAGCAGCTTCCAGGGTTATAATTCACCCCTCCACTTT. Protein sequence: CASSFQGYNSPLHF.

V is TRBV28 and J is TRBJ2-5; D remains ambiguous. Trimming pared 7 bases from V and 3 bases from J, leaving 12 bases between. The CDR3 spans 13 residues. From germline, CDR1 is MDHEN and CDR2 SYDVKM. DNA for the CDR3: TGTGCCAGCACATTCAGAAACAAAGAGACCCAGTACTTC. It is translated as CASTFRNKETQYF. Filled out from reference TRBV28 and TRBJ2-5, the complete variable domain reads DVKVTQSSRYLVKRTGEKVFLECVQDMDHENMFWYRQDPGLGLRLIYFSYDVKMKEKGDIPEGYSVSREKKERFSLILESASTNQTSMYLCASTFRNKETQYFGPGTRLLVL.

The genes are TRBV14 and TRBJ1-2; possibly TRBD1 for D (5 bases). The CDR3 consists of 16 residues. V shed 0 bases and J shed 0 bases, with 11 bases lying between them. Germline CDR1 and CDR2: SGHDN and FVKESK. CDR3 bases: TGTGCCAGCAGCCAAGAAGCGCGGGGCCCTAACTATGGCTACACCTTC. Its translation is CASSQEARGPNYGYTF.

The chain recombines TRBV5-4 with TRBJ2-1, with 9 bases matching TRBD1. Germline CDR1 is SGHNT and CDR2 is YYREEE (reference sequence). The ends lost 1 base at V and 6 bases at J; junction bases unmatched: 8. CDR3 length equals 16 residues. Written as DNA, the CDR3 is TGTGCCAGCAGCTTGCCGGGGGGACAGGGAAGCAATGAGCAGTTCTTC. Its protein product is CASSLPGGQGSNEQFF.

The chain has TRBV10-3 and TRBJ2-1; 8 bases fit TRBD1. Germline values: CDR1 ENHRY, CDR2 SYGVKD. CDR3 length: 18 amino acids. V was clipped by 2 bases and J by 0 bases; unmatched bases: 9. CDR3 in DNA: TGTGCCATCAGTGAGGGGAATCAGGGGGCGAGCTCCTACAATGAGCAGTTCTTC. Residues: CAISEGNQGASSYNEQFF.

The chain employs TRBV9 and TRBJ2-7; TRBD2 is a possible D gene (7 bases). The CDR3 spans 13 residues. Deletions cut 5 bases from V and 8 bases from J, with 17 bases between. Germline V CDR1 and CDR2: SGDLS, YYNGEE. For the CDR3, the DNA is TGTGCCAGCAGTCTCGGCTCGGGGGGCCAGCAGTACTTC. Its protein is CASSLGSGGQQYF.

The V gene is TRBV10-3, the J gene TRBJ1-2; 12 bases align to TRBD1. The V and J ends lost 11 bases and 8 bases, in that order; junction bases with no gene match: 9. The germline gives CDR1 ENHRY, CDR2 SYGVKD. The CDR3 length is 13 residues. The CDR3 DNA reads TGTGCCGTTCCGCGGGACAGGGGGCTCGGCTACACCTTC. This encodes CAVPRDRGLGYTF.

For the CDR3, the DNA is TGTGCCAGCAGCCTCAGCGGGACTAACTACGAGCAGTACTTC. Translating gives CASSLSGTNYEQYF. The V gene is TRBV16, the J gene TRBJ2-7, with TRBD2 matching 7 bases. The CDR3 has 14 residues. The germline V gene encodes CDR1 KGHSY and CDR2 FQNENV. The junction had 6 bases not matched to a gene; V was cut back by 4 bases and J by 3 bases.

The chain joins TRBV4-1 to TRBJ1-1, with TRBD1 identical over 7 bases. The CDR3 has 15 amino acids. CDR1 is MGHRA and CDR2 is YSYEKL in the germline V gene. The trim removed 3 bases at V and 3 bases at J, leaving 7 bases unmatched. DNA for the CDR3: TGCGCCAGCAGCCAGAAGGGGGCTCGGGACACTGAAGCTTTCTTT. It is translated as CASSQKGARDTEAFF.